The 32 T cell receptor beta chains below come from one sample, sequenced in a study of shared clonotypes between healthy human individuals. Some clones are missing from TCRdb's copy, which holds only in-frame ones; the method was immunoSEQ multiplex PCR. The sample lists millions of clones, roughly 93% occurring once. The sequencing sample was made of naive CD4+ T cells from PBMCs. Documented subset: CD45RA+ positively selected. The origin of the receptors is a young man in good health. Some clones in this sample may be carry-over from other donors' samples.

The chain has TRBV4-2 and TRBJ1-2; D not resolved. V was clipped by 0 bases and J by 3 bases, with 14 bases between them. The CDR3 loop spans 16 amino acids. Germline CDR1 reads LGHNA; CDR2 reads YNFKEQ. For the CDR3, the DNA is TGTGCCAGCAGCCAAGATATCGGGCAGAGTTACTATGGCTACACCTTC. Translating it yields CASSQDIGQSYYGYTF.

CDR3 nucleotide sequence: TGTGCCAGCAGTGTAGGGGACGTACAAGAGACCCAGTACTTC. Encoded protein: CASSVGDVQETQYF. The chain is built from TRBV2 and TRBJ2-5; D possibly uses TRBD1 or TRBD2 (5 bases each). The CDR3 runs to 14 residues. CDR1 is SNHLY, CDR2 FYNNEI, per germline. V lost 4 bases, J lost 2 bases, and 11 bases lay in between.

This sequence joins TRBV15 and TRBJ2-1; maybe TRBD1 (5 bases). This CDR3 comprises 15 residues. Germline CDR1 is LNHNV and CDR2 is YYDKDF (reference sequence). The V end was cut by 8 bases, the J end by 1 base, with 15 bases between. The CDR3 DNA is TGTGCCACCCTCAAGGGGCTAGGATCCTACAATGAGCAGTTCTTC. Its translation: CATLKGLGSYNEQFF.

V is TRBV10-1 and J is TRBJ2-2; 8 bases match TRBD2. Per germline, CDR1 WNHNN and CDR2 SYGVQD (reference sequence). CDR3 size: 13 residues. The trim removed 4 bases at V and 13 bases at J, leaving 8 bases unmatched. CDR3 bases: TGCGCCAGCAGTGTACTAGCGGATAGGGGGCTGTTTTTT. Protein product: CASSVLADRGLFF.

The rearrangement links TRBV28 to TRBJ1-5, with no clear D. This CDR3 is built from 14 residues. Looked up from germline, CDR1 is MDHEN and CDR2 is SYDVKM. Trimming removed 7 bases at V and 1 base at J, with 11 bases between. CDR3 protein: CASTNPRSNQPQHF. The DNA of the CDR3 is TGTGCCAGCACCAATCCCAGAAGCAATCAGCCCCAGCATTTT.

The genes are TRBV13 and TRBJ1-2, with a possible D match to TRBD1 (5 bases). In germline, CDR1 is PRHDT, CDR2 FYEKMQ (reference sequence). V shed 3 bases and J shed 9 bases, with 14 bases lying between them. The CDR3 runs to 13 residues. CDR3 nucleotide sequence: TGTGCCAGCAGCTTTCCGGGACGCAATAGCTACACCTTC. Amino acid sequence: CASSFPGRNSYTF.

This clone was observed once. This rearrangement joins TRBV11-2 to TRBJ2-1, with 10 bases fitting TRBD1. The CDR3 runs 16 residues. J was trimmed by 9 bases and V by 2 bases; bases with no gene match: 10. In germline, CDR1 is SGHAT, CDR2 FQNNGV. In nucleotides, the CDR3 is TGTGCCAGCAGCTTATACTTCCGGGACAGGGGAACTGAGCAGTTCTTC. It specifies CASSLYFRDRGTEQFF.

This rearrangement joins TRBV5-6 to TRBJ2-5; D might be TRBD1 (5 bases). Germline V CDR1 and CDR2: SGHDT, YYEEEE. The germline V and J ends were trimmed by 6 bases and 2 bases, with 14 bases remaining between them. The CDR3 sequence is 14 residues long. In nucleotides, the CDR3 is TGTGCCAGCAAGAAGCGACAGTTTCAAGAGACCCAGTACTTC. It translates to CASKKRQFQETQYF.

V is TRBV6-4 and J is TRBJ2-1; D is possibly TRBD1 or TRBD2 (6 bases each). Trimming stripped 4 bases from V and 5 bases from J, with 18 bases between. This CDR3 has 16 amino acids. CDR1 is MRHNA and CDR2 is SNTAGT in the germline V gene. The CDR3 protein is CASSALAGDFHNEQFF. The CDR3 nucleotides read TGTGCCAGCAGTGCTTTGGCAGGGGACTTCCACAATGAGCAGTTCTTC.

This clone was recorded only once. The chain uses TRBV9 and TRBJ1-2; TRBD1 matches at 7 bases. The CDR3 is 15 residues long. Losses at the gene ends were 0 bases for V and 0 bases for J; bases not matched to a gene: 2. Germline loops: CDR1 SGDLS, CDR2 YYNGEE. Here the CDR3 reads CASSVGQGTNYGYTF. The DNA for the CDR3 is TGTGCCAGCAGCGTAGGACAGGGTACTAACTATGGCTACACCTTC.

The chain links TRBV15 to TRBJ2-1; the D is unclear. Trimming stripped 0 bases from V and 10 bases from J, with 13 bases between. Germline CDR1 LNHNV, CDR2 YYDKDF (reference sequence). This CDR3 comprises 14 residues. CDR3 in DNA: TGTGCCACCAGCAGAGATAAAGGGATCTACGAGCAGTTCTTC. Protein: CATSRDKGIYEQFF. Variable domain in full (rest from reference TRBV15 and TRBJ2-1): DAMVIQNPRYQVTQFGKPVTLSCSQTLNHNVMYWYQQKSSQAPKLLFHYYDKDFNNEADTPDNFQSRRPNTSFCFLDIRSPGLGDTAMYLCATSRDKGIYEQFFGPGTRLTVL.

The V call is TRBV27, the J call TRBJ1-5; D not resolved. This CDR3 spans 13 amino acids. V was shortened by 5 bases and J by 2 bases, with 7 bases between the two germline ends. Per the germline V gene, CDR1 is MNHEY and CDR2 is SMNVEV (reference sequence). The CDR3 sequence: CASSAGGNQPQHF. The DNA for the CDR3 is TGTGCCAGCAGTGCCGGGGGCAATCAGCCCCAGCATTTT.

V is TRBV7-3 and J is TRBJ2-7; D is ambiguous. The CDR3 has 13 amino acids. V lost 5 bases and J 0 bases, leaving 8 bases between the germline ends. Germline V gives CDR1 SGHTA, CDR2 FQGTGA. DNA for the CDR3: TGTGCCAGCAGCGAGGAGAGCTCCTACGAGCAGTACTTC. Translating it yields CASSEESSYEQYF.

This chain uses TRBV2 with TRBJ1-1; 9 bases align to TRBD1. The ends lost 8 bases at V and 6 bases at J; junction bases unmatched: 4. Germline assignment: CDR1 SNHLY and CDR2 FYNNEI. The CDR3 has 12 residues. The CDR3 loop reads CASQDRGPEAFF. The CDR3 nucleotides read TGTGCCAGCCAGGACAGGGGCCCTGAAGCTTTCTTT.

V gene TRBV14 combines with J gene TRBJ2-7; a weak D match, TRBD2 (6 bases). This CDR3 has 16 amino acids. Germline lookup yields CDR1 SGHDN and CDR2 FVKESK. The ends were cut back, 0 bases at V and 4 bases at J, with 16 bases in the middle. For the CDR3, the DNA is TGTGCCAGCAGCCAAGATGGGTCCTCGGGAGTGTACGAGCAGTACTTC. Translation: CASSQDGSSGVYEQYF.

As to this clone: Other DNA sequences in this specimen translate into the identical CDR3. This chain links TRBV4-3 with TRBJ1-1, with 7 bases fitting TRBD1. With V trimmed by 4 bases and J by 3 bases, 2 bases remained unmatched. Per germline, CDR1 LGHNA and CDR2 YSLEER. The CDR3 is 13 amino acids. CDR3 sequence (DNA): TGCGCCAGCAGCCCCCAGGGGGACACTGAAGCTTTCTTT. Translating gives CASSPQGDTEAFF.

This chain uses TRBV2 with TRBJ1-3; D is unclear. Germline V gives CDR1 SNHLY, CDR2 FYNNEI. V lost 4 bases to trimming and J lost 0 bases, with 7 bases between them. The CDR3 is made up of 14 amino acids. The CDR3 nucleotides are TGTGCCAGCAGTGGTGAACCCTCTGGAAACACCATATATTTT. It codes for CASSGEPSGNTIYF.

The V call is TRBV5-1, the J call TRBJ2-5; 7 bases agree with TRBD2. The CDR3 has 15 amino acids. Trimming at V came to 0 bases and at J to 5 bases, leaving 7 bases not matched to a gene. Germline V gene data show CDR1 as SGHRS and CDR2 as YFSETQ. Here the CDR3 reads CASSLGASGRETQYF. CDR3 nucleotides: TGCGCCAGCAGCTTGGGGGCCTCCGGGAGGGAGACCCAGTACTTC.

The V and J genes are TRBV30 and TRBJ2-4; D is unclear. CDR1 GTSNPN and CDR2 SVGIG come from the germline V gene (reference sequence). The CDR3 consists of 17 residues. V lost 4 bases, J lost 0 bases, and 19 bases lay in between. The CDR3 region has the DNA TGTGCCTGGAACCCCGAACGCGTCACTCGAGCCAAAAACATTCAGTACTTC. It is translated as CAWNPERVTRAKNIQYF.

The chain employs TRBV9 and TRBJ1-3; D gene uncertain. Germline CDR1 is SGDLS and CDR2 is YYNGEE. The CDR3 consists of 13 residues. V dropped 4 bases and J dropped 4 bases, with 9 bases sitting between them. This CDR3 reads CASSQRIGNTIYF. Written as DNA, the CDR3 is TGTGCCAGCAGCCAACGGATCGGAAACACCATATATTTT.

This clone was recorded only once. V gene TRBV15 combines with J gene TRBJ2-3; 10 bases map to TRBD2. CDR1 is LNHNV, CDR2 YYDKDF, per germline (reference sequence). With 1 base clipped from V and 6 bases from J, the junction kept 7 bases outside the gene matches. The CDR3 contains 16 residues. The CDR3 is CATSRVSSGRRDTQYF. The CDR3 nucleotides are TGTGCCACCAGCAGAGTTTCTAGCGGGAGACGGGATACGCAGTATTTT.

The CDR3 reads CASSPQWGIGPANYGYTF. The DNA of the CDR3 is TGTGCCAGCTCACCACAATGGGGGATCGGCCCTGCTAACTATGGCTACACCTTC. V is TRBV18 and J is TRBJ1-2, with D possibly being TRBD1 (5 bases). The CDR3 consists of 18 residues. Germline V CDR1 and CDR2: KGHSH, LQKENI. The V and J ends lost 1 base and 0 bases respectively, with 18 bases between them.

V is TRBV6-1 and J is TRBJ1-1; 8 bases are shared with TRBD1. V lost 2 bases, J lost 8 bases, and 13 bases stayed unmatched. The germline V gene has CDR1 MNHNS and CDR2 SASEGT. The CDR3 covers 16 residues. CDR3 loop: CASSEIFGARDREAFF. Written as DNA, the CDR3 is TGTGCCAGCAGTGAAATATTCGGCGCACGGGACAGGGAAGCTTTCTTT.

With respect to this clone: Other DNA sequences in the sample encode the same CDR3. This sequence joins TRBV5-1 and TRBJ2-5; a weak D match, TRBD2 (5 bases). CDR3 length: 14 residues. CDR1 and CDR2 from the germline V gene are SGHRS and YFSETQ. Trimming removed 2 bases at V and 1 base at J, with 9 bases between. The CDR3 nucleotides read TGCGCCAGCAGCTTCTCTAGCAGCCAAGAGACCCAGTACTTC. This sequence encodes CASSFSSSQETQYF.

The genes are TRBV19 and TRBJ1-2; the D gene is possibly TRBD1 (5 bases). There are 11 residues in the CDR3. Germline lookup yields CDR1 LNHDA and CDR2 SQIVND (reference sequence). V was cut by 4 bases and J by 8 bases, with 8 bases left in between. The CDR3 loop reads CASSTRVGYTF. CDR3 sequence (DNA): TGTGCCAGTAGTACCAGGGTCGGCTACACCTTC. The full variable domain, its missing parts supplied by reference TRBV19 and TRBJ1-2, is DGGITQSPKYLFRKEGQNVTLSCEQNLNHDAMYWYRQDPGQGLRLIYYSQIVNDFQKGDIAEGYSVSREKKESFPLTVTSAQKNPTAFYLCASSTRVGYTFGSGTRLTVV.

Worth noting for this clone: In the same sample, other DNA sequences code for this CDR3. The CDR3, as DNA: TGTGCCACCAGCAGAGCTGGGGGGACCTCCTACGAGCAGTACTTC. Translated: CATSRAGGTSYEQYF. V and J are TRBV15 and TRBJ2-7; D might be TRBD2 (6 bases). V dropped 1 base and J dropped 0 bases, with 10 bases sitting between them. The CDR3 sequence is 15 residues long. CDR1 is LNHNV, CDR2 YYDKDF, per germline (reference sequence).

The chain joins TRBV28 to TRBJ2-7; 8 positions match TRBD2. The J segment lost 5 bases and the V segment lost 4 bases, leaving 7 bases of the junction unmatched. The CDR3 covers 14 residues. The V gene's germline CDR1 is MDHEN and CDR2 SYDVKM. CDR3 sequence: CASSSAGVRHEQYF. CDR3 in DNA: TGTGCCAGCAGTTCAGCGGGAGTTCGCCACGAGCAGTACTTC.

This chain uses TRBV7-2 with TRBJ1-5, with D unresolved. V was trimmed by 1 base and J by 0 bases, leaving 10 bases between them. The V gene's germline CDR1 is SGHTA and CDR2 FQGNSA. This CDR3 contains 16 residues. DNA of the CDR3: TGTGCCAGCAGCTTAGGGGTGACTCATAGCAATCAGCCCCAGCATTTT. Translated: CASSLGVTHSNQPQHF.

This chain connects TRBV28 to TRBJ2-7; 11 nucleotides match TRBD1. V shed 4 bases and J 4 bases; nucleotides not matched to a gene: 9. Germline V gene lookup returns CDR1 MDHEN and CDR2 SYDVKM. The CDR3 covers 16 residues. CDR3 loop: CASSSSGTGGVYEQYF. In DNA form, the CDR3 reads TGTGCCAGCAGTTCCTCCGGGACAGGGGGAGTATACGAGCAGTACTTC. Using reference TRBV28 and TRBJ2-7 for the parts outside the CDR3, the full variable domain is DVKVTQSSRYLVKRTGEKVFLECVQDMDHENMFWYRQDPGLGLRLIYFSYDVKMKEKGDIPEGYSVSREKKERFSLILESASTNQTSMYLCASSSSGTGGVYEQYFGPGTRLTVT.

With respect to this clone: Other DNA variants within this sample encode the same CDR3. V and J are TRBV7-3 and TRBJ1-1; D is unclear. The CDR3 extends over 13 amino acids. V was clipped by 4 bases and J by 0 bases, with 6 bases between them. Germline values: CDR1 SGHTA, CDR2 FQGTGA. In nucleotides, the CDR3 is TGTGCCAGCAGCTCAACTATGAACACTGAAGCTTTCTTT. Translated, it gives CASSSTMNTEAFF.

This clone was seen a few times. The J gene is TRBJ1-5, the V gene TRBV2, with D perhaps matching TRBD1 (5 bases). The CDR3 runs 13 residues. Trimming removed 8 bases at V and 2 bases at J, with 10 bases between. Per the germline V gene, CDR1 is SNHLY and CDR2 is FYNNEI. CDR3 loop: CASGATGNQPQHF. DNA for the CDR3: TGTGCCAGCGGGGCCACAGGCAATCAGCCCCAGCATTTT.

The V and J genes are TRBV27 and TRBJ2-4; a weak D match, TRBD1 (5 bases). The CDR3 length is 12 residues. The V and J ends lost 5 bases and 10 bases respectively, with 12 bases between them. Germline CDR1 reads MNHEY; CDR2 reads SMNVEV (reference sequence). CDR3 sequence (DNA): TGTGCCAGCAGTGTAAAGACAGATATTCAGTACTTC. It translates to CASSVKTDIQYF.